The entry below gives a single T cell receptor beta chain sequence along with its context. Its antigen is still unknown. Deletions cut 8 bases from V and 8 bases from J, with 10 bases between. The CDR3 contains 12 residues. Germline CDR1 and CDR2: MDHEN and SYDVKM. This sample stems from a study of cytomegalovirus exposure and HLA in healthy donors. Study results and limitations: Follow-up analysis seemed to connect common viral pathogens with several of the most significant clusters identified. A later analysis linked about 17,000 TCR beta sequences to HLA alleles at 0.05 false discovery rate.

Both 60 Vbeta primers and 13 Jbeta primers went into the PCR. The data were produced by immunoSEQ multiplex PCR, yet TCRdb's version contains in-frame clones alone and is incomplete. This table holds 150,000 to 200,000 clones, around 74% found once. The source of this sequence is a female donor in good health and CMV-seronegative. Sequenced input: PBMCs. This sequence joins TRBV28 and TRBJ1-6; possibly TRBD1 for D (5 bases). The CDR3 region is CASLDKDSPLHF. CDR3 nucleotides: TGTGCCAGCCTGGACAAAGATTCACCCCTCCACTTT.